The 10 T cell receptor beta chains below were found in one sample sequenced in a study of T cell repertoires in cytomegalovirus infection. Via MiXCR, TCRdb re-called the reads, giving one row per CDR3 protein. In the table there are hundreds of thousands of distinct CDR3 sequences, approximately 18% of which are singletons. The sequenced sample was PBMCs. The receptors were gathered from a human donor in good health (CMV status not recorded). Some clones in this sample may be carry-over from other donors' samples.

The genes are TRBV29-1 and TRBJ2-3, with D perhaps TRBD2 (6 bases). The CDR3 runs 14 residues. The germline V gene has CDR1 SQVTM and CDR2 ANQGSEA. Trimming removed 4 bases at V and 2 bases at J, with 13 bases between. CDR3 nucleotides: TGCAGCGTTGGCCGGGGAGGAGACACAGATACGCAGTATTTT. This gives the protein CSVGRGGDTDTQYF.

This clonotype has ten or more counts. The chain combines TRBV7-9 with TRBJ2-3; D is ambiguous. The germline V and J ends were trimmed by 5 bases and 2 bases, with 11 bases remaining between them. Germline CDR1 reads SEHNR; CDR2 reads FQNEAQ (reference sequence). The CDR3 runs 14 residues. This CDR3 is CASSPSTLTDTQYF. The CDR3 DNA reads TGTGCCAGCAGCCCCTCGACCCTCACAGATACGCAGTATTTT.

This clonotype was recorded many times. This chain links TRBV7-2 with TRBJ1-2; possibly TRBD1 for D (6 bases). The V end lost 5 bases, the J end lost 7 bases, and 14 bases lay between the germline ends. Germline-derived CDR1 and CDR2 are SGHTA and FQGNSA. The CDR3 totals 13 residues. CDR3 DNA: TGTGCCAGCAGCACCGGGGGCGCGGGTGGCTACACCTTC. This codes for CASSTGGAGGYTF.

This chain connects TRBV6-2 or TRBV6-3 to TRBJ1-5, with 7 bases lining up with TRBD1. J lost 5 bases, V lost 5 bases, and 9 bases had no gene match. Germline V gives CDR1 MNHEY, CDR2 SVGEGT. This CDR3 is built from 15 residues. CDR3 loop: CASSGYRGGDQPQHF. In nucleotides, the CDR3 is TGTGCCAGCAGTGGATACAGGGGCGGGGATCAGCCCCAGCATTTT.

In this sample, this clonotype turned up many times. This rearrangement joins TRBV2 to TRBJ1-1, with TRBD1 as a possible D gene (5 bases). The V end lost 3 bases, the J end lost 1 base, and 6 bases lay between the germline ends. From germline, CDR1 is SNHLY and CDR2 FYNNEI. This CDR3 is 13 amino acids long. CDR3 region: CASSDRANTEAFF. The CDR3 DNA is TGTGCCAGCAGTGACAGGGCGAACACTGAAGCTTTCTTT.

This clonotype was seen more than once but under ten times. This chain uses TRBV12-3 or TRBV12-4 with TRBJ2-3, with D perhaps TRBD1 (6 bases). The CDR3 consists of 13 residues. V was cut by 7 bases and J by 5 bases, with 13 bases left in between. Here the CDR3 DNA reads TGTGCCAGCAAGACTACAGGGCAAGATACGCAGTATTTT. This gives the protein CASKTTGQDTQYF.

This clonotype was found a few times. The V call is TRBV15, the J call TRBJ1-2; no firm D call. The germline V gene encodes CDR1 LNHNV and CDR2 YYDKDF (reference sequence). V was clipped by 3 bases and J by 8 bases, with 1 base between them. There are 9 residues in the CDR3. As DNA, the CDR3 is TGTGCCACCAGCAGCGGCTACACCTTC. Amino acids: CATSSGYTF.

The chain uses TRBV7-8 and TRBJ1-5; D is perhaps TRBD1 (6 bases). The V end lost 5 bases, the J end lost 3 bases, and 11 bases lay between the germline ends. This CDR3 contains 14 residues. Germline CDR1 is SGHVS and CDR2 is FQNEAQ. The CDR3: CASSKGQYNQPQHF. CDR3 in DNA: TGTGCCAGCAGCAAAGGACAGTACAATCAGCCCCAGCATTTT.

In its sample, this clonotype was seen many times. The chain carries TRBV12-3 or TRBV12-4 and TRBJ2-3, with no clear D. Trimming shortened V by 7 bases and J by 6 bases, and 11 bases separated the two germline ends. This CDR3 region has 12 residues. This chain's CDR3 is CASTLVGDTQYF. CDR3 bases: TGTGCCAGCACCCTGGTGGGCGATACGCAGTATTTT.

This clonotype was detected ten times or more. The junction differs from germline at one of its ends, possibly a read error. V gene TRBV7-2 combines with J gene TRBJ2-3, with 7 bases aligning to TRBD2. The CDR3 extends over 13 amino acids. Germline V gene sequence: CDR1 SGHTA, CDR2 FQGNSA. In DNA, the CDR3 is TGTGCCAGCAGCTTAAGGCTAGCGGACCCTAACCTTTTT. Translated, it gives CASSLRLADPNLF.